These 23 T cell receptor beta chains came from one sample sequenced in a study of blood T cells in healthy people across ages. A second PCR, run for about 6 to 12 cycles, used a sample-barcoded 5' primer plus a J-beta primer mix. TCRdb itself ran the 5' RACE reads through MiXCR, one entry per CDR3 protein. The table lists 1.5 million to 2 million distinct CDR3 sequences, roughly 52% of them singletons. The sample comprised blood. All receptors derive from a woman aged 40 to 50 in good health.

This chain joins TRBV2 and TRBJ2-5; TRBD1 matches 7 bases. Germline V gives CDR1 SNHLY, CDR2 FYNNEI. J lost 2 bases, V lost 6 bases, and 9 bases had no gene match. The length of the CDR3 is 15 residues. The CDR3 sequence: CASSKQGTEQETQYF. The DNA of the CDR3 is TGTGCCAGCAGCAAGCAAGGGACAGAGCAAGAGACCCAGTACTTC.

This chain connects TRBV5-1 to TRBJ2-5; 10 bases are a match to TRBD2. The V segment lost 7 bases and the J segment 11 bases; nucleotides outside the gene matches: 17. CDR3 length: 15 amino acids. Germline V gene data show CDR1 as SGHRS and CDR2 as YFSETQ. The chain's CDR3 is CASGQAGGSVNEQYF. The DNA of the CDR3 is TGCGCCAGCGGACAAGCGGGGGGGTCTGTAAATGAGCAGTACTTC.

The gene calls are TRBV20-1 and TRBJ2-3; D possibly matches TRBD1 or TRBD2 (5 bases each). The CDR3 has 16 residues. CDR1 is DFQATT, CDR2 SNEGSKA, per germline (reference sequence). V was cut by 5 bases and J by 2 bases, with 20 bases left in between. For the CDR3, the DNA is TGCAGTGCTTCGGCATTACAGGCGGGCTCCACAGATACGCAGTATTTT. Amino acid sequence: CSASALQAGSTDTQYF.

This clonotype was seen more than once but under ten times. V is TRBV6-2 or TRBV6-3 and J is TRBJ2-7; 8 bases align to TRBD2. After removal of 8 bases from V and 6 bases from J, the junction contained 9 bases not matched to a gene. There are 13 residues in the CDR3. Per germline, CDR1 MNHEY and CDR2 SVGEGT. CDR3 coding DNA: TGTGCCAGCTGTTCGGCGGCGGGAGGCGAGCAGTACTTC. Translated: CASCSAAGGEQYF.

V and J are TRBV7-2 and TRBJ2-1, with 11 bases that match TRBD1. Germline values: CDR1 SGHTA, CDR2 FQGNSA. The J segment lost 5 bases and the V segment lost 8 bases, leaving 5 bases of the junction unmatched. This CDR3 comprises 14 residues. The CDR3 here is CASGWTGGHNEQFF. In DNA, the CDR3 is TGTGCCAGCGGATGGACAGGGGGCCACAATGAGCAGTTCTTC.

The rearrangement uses TRBV3-1 and TRBJ2-7, with 12 bases matching TRBD1. The CDR3 sequence is 18 residues long. Germline CDR1 and CDR2: LGHDT and YNNKEL (reference sequence). V was pared by 2 bases and J by 1 base, with 9 bases of the junction left unmatched. In DNA form, the CDR3 reads TGTGCCAGCAGCCAATCGGGACAGGGGGCCATATGGTCCTACGAGCAGTACTTC. Encoded protein: CASSQSGQGAIWSYEQYF.

This sequence joins TRBV4-1 and TRBJ1-1; weak D call: TRBD1 (5 bases). V was trimmed by 8 bases and J by 3 bases, leaving 13 bases between them. CDR1 and CDR2 from the germline V gene are MGHRA and YSYEKL. The CDR3 contains 13 residues. The CDR3 protein is CASAGGGDTEAFF. In DNA form, the CDR3 reads TGCGCCAGCGCCGGTGGGGGGGACACTGAAGCTTTCTTT.

A word on this clonotype: The junction departs from germline at one end; a sequencing error may be responsible. The chain carries TRBV7-2 and TRBJ1-2, with 8 bases matching TRBD1. This CDR3 has 16 amino acids. The V gene's germline CDR1 is SGHTA and CDR2 FQGNSA. The CDR3 reads CAGSPSTGGKELGYTF. In DNA, the CDR3 is TGTGCCGGCAGCCCCAGTACAGGGGGGAAGGAGCTGGGCTACACCTTC.

This chain uses TRBV29-1 with TRBJ2-7; D is unclear. Germline CDR1 and CDR2: SQVTM and ANQGSEA. Trimming cost V 6 bases and J 0 bases, with 9 bases left between them. This CDR3 comprises 12 residues. The DNA for the CDR3 is TGCAGCGTGGGCCTGAGCTCCTACGAGCAGTACTTC. Its protein is CSVGLSSYEQYF.

The V gene is TRBV9, the J gene TRBJ2-5, with D unclear. The V gene lost 0 bases and the J gene lost 11 bases, with 11 bases spanning the gap. The CDR3 extends over 12 amino acids. CDR1 SGDLS and CDR2 YYNGEE come from the germline V gene. CDR3 DNA: TGTGCCAGCAGCGTAGAAGTCAATGAGCAGTACTTC. Translation: CASSVEVNEQYF.

Here the CDR3 DNA reads TGTGCCACCAGTGACCCCGGGACAGGGGAGCAGTACTTC. Its translation: CATSDPGTGEQYF. The J gene is TRBJ2-7, the V gene TRBV24-1; 9 bases fit TRBD1. After removal of 4 bases from V and 7 bases from J, the junction contained 4 bases not matched to a gene. CDR3 size: 13 residues. Looked up from germline, CDR1 is KGHDR and CDR2 is SFDVKD.

Of note for this clonotype: This may be a read error: a much more frequent sequence differs by one nucleotide. The J gene is TRBJ2-5, the V gene TRBV6-1; possibly TRBD2 for D (6 bases). With 6 bases removed from V and 11 bases from J, the gap between germline ends came to 25 bases. Per the germline V gene, CDR1 is MNHNS and CDR2 is SASEGT. The CDR3 is made up of 15 amino acids. CDR3: CASSKRVITYNEQYF. CDR3 nucleotide sequence: TGTGCCAGCAGCAAGCGGGTTATCACCTACAATGAGCAGTACTTC.

J is TRBJ1-5 and V is TRBV27, with D possibly TRBD1 on 5 matching bases. Germline V gene data show CDR1 as MNHEY and CDR2 as SMNVEV (reference sequence). Trimming left V 9 bases short and J 6 bases short, with 15 bases between. The CDR3 sequence is 13 residues long. The CDR3 is CASSGRSGQPQHF. The CDR3 nucleotides read TGTGCCAGTTCAGGGAGGTCCGGTCAGCCCCAGCATTTT.

The rearrangement links TRBV10-2 to TRBJ1-6; D uncertain. V was shortened by 6 bases and J by 1 base, with 4 bases between the two germline ends. Germline V gene lookup returns CDR1 WSHSY and CDR2 SAAADI. The CDR3 has 13 residues. Here the CDR3 reads CASRESYNSPLHF. DNA for the CDR3: TGCGCCAGCAGGGAATCCTATAATTCACCCCTCCACTTT.

This clonotype was detected only a few times. The V call is TRBV12-3 or TRBV12-4, the J call TRBJ2-5, with 7 bases identical to TRBD1. This CDR3 comprises 14 residues. Germline trimming cut 2 bases from V and 4 bases from J; bases unmatched to any gene: 4. The CDR3 region is CASSLIQGRETQYF. The CDR3 nucleotides read TGTGCCAGCAGTTTAATACAGGGGCGAGAGACCCAGTACTTC.

J is TRBJ1-6 and V is TRBV6-5; TRBD1 matches at 7 bases. Germline CDR1 is MNHEY and CDR2 is SVGAGI. V lost 0 bases, J lost 8 bases, and 7 bases stayed unmatched. This CDR3 has 16 residues. CDR3 DNA: TGTGCCAGCAGTTACTCAAACACAGGGGTTCATTCACCCCTCCACTTT. It yields the protein CASSYSNTGVHSPLHF.

The rearrangement uses TRBV11-2 and TRBJ2-5; 11 nucleotides match TRBD2. The CDR3 consists of 17 residues. Losses at the gene ends were 5 bases for V and 2 bases for J; bases not matched to a gene: 10. Germline loops: CDR1 SGHAT, CDR2 FQNNGV. The CDR3 DNA reads TGTGCCAGCAGCCCCCCCCCTCTAGCGGGGGGTCAAGAGACCCAGTACTTC. Protein sequence: CASSPPPLAGGQETQYF.

The chain is built from TRBV7-9 and TRBJ2-3; 9 bases are shared with TRBD2. Germline CDR1 SEHNR, CDR2 FQNEAQ (reference sequence). The CDR3 sequence is 15 residues long. V gave up 5 bases and J gave up 2 bases; unmatched junction bases: 5. The CDR3 region is CASSTAGGTTDTQYF. The CDR3 region has the DNA TGTGCCAGCAGCACAGCGGGGGGCACCACAGATACGCAGTATTTT. The full variable domain, its missing parts supplied by reference TRBV7-9 and TRBJ2-3, is DTGVSQNPRHKITKRGQNVTFRCDPISEHNRLYWYRQTLGQGPEFLTYFQNEAQLEKSRLLSDRFSAERPKGSFSTLEIQRTEQGDSAMYLCASSTAGGTTDTQYFGPGTRLTVL.

CDR3 in amino acids: CATSDQQGEEAFF. CDR3 DNA: TGTGCCACCAGTGATCAACAGGGGGAAGAAGCTTTCTTT. The chain recombines TRBV24-1 with TRBJ1-1, with 8 bases identical to TRBD1. Germline V gene sequence: CDR1 KGHDR, CDR2 SFDVKD. Trimming cost V 3 bases and J 8 bases; bases outside gene matches: 4. The CDR3 runs 13 residues.

The chain employs TRBV27 and TRBJ1-4, with TRBD1 as a possible D gene (6 bases). The CDR3 runs 14 residues. The ends were cut back, 3 bases at V and 4 bases at J, with 9 bases in the middle. Germline V gene sequence: CDR1 MNHEY, CDR2 SMNVEV (reference sequence). The CDR3 nucleotides read TGTGCCAGCAGTTTCGACAGGAGTAATGAAAAACTGTTTTTT. Encoded protein: CASSFDRSNEKLFF.

The chain recombines TRBV5-1 with TRBJ1-2; D not resolved. V was clipped by 0 bases and J by 7 bases, with 13 bases between them. The CDR3 totals 14 residues. Germline CDR1 and CDR2: SGHRS and YFSETQ. CDR3 sequence: CASSLDRVVAGYTF. CDR3 bases: TGCGCCAGCAGCTTGGACCGGGTAGTAGCTGGCTACACCTTC.

Note on this clonotype: Germline is not matched at one junction end, which may reflect a read error. The chain couples TRBV5-1 to TRBJ1-2; D unresolved. Germline CDR1 and CDR2: SGHRS and YFSETQ. CDR3 length equals 14 residues. The DNA for the CDR3 is TGCGCCAGCAGCTTGGTAGACCTAAACTATGTCTACACCTTC. Translated: CASSLVDLNYVYTF.

The CDR3 region has the DNA TGTGCCAGCAGTTTAATGGCTAGCGGCCTCGATACGCAGTATTTT. The encoded protein is CASSLMASGLDTQYF. V and J are TRBV12-3 or TRBV12-4 and TRBJ2-3; TRBD2 agrees at 7 bases. There are 15 residues in the CDR3. V lost 2 bases, J lost 6 bases, and 8 bases stayed unmatched.